Listed below are T cell receptor beta chains from one sample, sequenced in a study of T cell responses to AZD1222 COVID-19 vaccine. The table came from immunoSEQ multiplex PCR; TCRdb's copy has only in-frame clones and leaves some out. The table includes roughly 140,000 clones, approximately 90% detected once. The starting material was peripheral blood, obtained on day 0 of AZD1222 vaccination. The receptors shown here come from an adult in good health. Both conserved end residues are part of each CDR3. Each record gives: J gene, clone size, D gene, V gene, CDR3 protein, CDR3 DNA. A D gene is named only where the DNA matches it firmly. Not all rows give a size; the values are once, few, many and, for expanded clones, a class.

TRBJ2-3 - - TRBV9 CASSSRSGGRGDTQYF TGTGCCAGCAGCTCCCGGTCCGGGGGCCGAGGGGATACGCAGTATTTT
TRBJ1-5 few - TRBV6-5 CASSYSGGTQPQHF TGTGCCAGCAGTTACTCGGGGGGTACTCAGCCCCAGCATTTT
TRBJ1-6 - - TRBV14 CASSQDLAGSNSPLHF TGTGCCAGCAGCCAAGATCTAGCGGGTAGTAATTCACCCCTCCACTTT
TRBJ2-6 - - TRBV28 CASSSILASAASGANVLTF TGTGCCAGCAGTTCAATTCTAGCGAGTGCCGCCTCTGGGGCCAACGTCCTGACTTTC
TRBJ2-2 - TRBD2 TRBV7-8 CASSRISGGGLGAGELFF TGTGCCAGCAGCCGCATTTCCGGGGGGGGCCTTGGGGCCGGGGAGCTGTTTTTT
TRBJ1-2 - - TRBV28 CASSSEGPLDYTF TGTGCCAGCAGTTCGGAAGGGCCCCTGGACTACACCTTC
TRBJ2-7 - TRBD1 TRBV11-2 CASSPLSRTGGYEQYF TGTGCCAGCAGCCCCCTGTCCCGGACAGGGGGTTACGAGCAGTACTTC
TRBJ2-7 - TRBD1 TRBV6-5 CASSRSQGLIYEQYF TGTGCCAGCAGCCGTTCACAGGGGTTAATTTACGAGCAGTACTTC
TRBJ2-2 - TRBD1 TRBV5-5 CASSLANDRVAGELFF TGTGCCAGCAGCTTGGCCAACGACAGGGTGGCCGGGGAGCTGTTTTTT
TRBJ1-2 - - TRBV28 CASNPGHGVGLAYGYTF TGTGCCAGCAACCCGGGACACGGGGTCGGATTGGCCTATGGCTACACCTTC
TRBJ1-1 - - TRBV5-1 CASSLVAGLDTEAFF TGCGCCAGCAGCTTGGTAGCAGGGCTGGACACTGAAGCTTTCTTT
TRBJ2-1 - TRBD2 TRBV7-2 CASSLRAGVGNEQFF TGTGCCAGCAGCTTAAGAGCGGGAGTGGGCAATGAGCAGTTCTTC
TRBJ1-3 once TRBD1 TRBV4-1 CASSRGSSTGIFGNTIYF TGCGCCAGCAGCCGAGGGTCGTCGACAGGGATATTCGGAAACACCATATATTTT
TRBJ2-1 - - TRBV20-1 CSAQIRYEQFF TGCAGTGCCCAGATTAGGTATGAGCAGTTCTTC
TRBJ1-5 - TRBD1 TRBV9 CASSVGGQSNQPQHF TGTGCCAGCAGCGTAGGGGGACAGTCGAATCAGCCCCAGCATTTT
TRBJ1-6 - TRBD1 TRBV6-5 CASRHRDRGDSPLHF TGTGCCAGCAGACACCGGGACAGGGGGGATTCACCCCTCCACTTT
TRBJ1-1 - - TRBV12-3/TRBV12-4 CASSLLANTEAFF TGTGCCAGCAGTTTGCTCGCGAACACTGAAGCTTTCTTT
TRBJ2-1 - - TRBV7-8 CASSRFASPEQFF TGTGCCAGCAGTCGATTTGCGTCCCCGGAGCAGTTCTTC
TRBJ2-3 few - TRBV18 CASSSRTDTQYF TGTGCCAGCTCATCCCGTACAGATACGCAGTATTTT
TRBJ2-2 - TRBD2 TRBV28 CASSFQRLAGTGELFF TGTGCCAGCAGTTTTCAGAGGCTAGCGGGAACCGGGGAGCTGTTTTTT
TRBJ1-4 - - TRBV5-5 CASSLEAEGKLFF TGTGCCAGCAGCTTGGAGGCGGAAGGGAAACTGTTTTTT
TRBJ2-7 - - TRBV30 CAWTDSYEQYF TGTGCCTGGACTGACTCCTACGAGCAGTACTTC
TRBJ2-1 few - TRBV5-1 CASSDENTGNEQFF TGCGCCAGCAGCGATGAAAATACAGGCAATGAGCAGTTCTTC
TRBJ1-1 once - TRBV5-8 CASSLVAGRGANTEAFF TGTGCCAGCAGCTTGGTGGCAGGCAGGGGCGCAAACACTGAAGCTTTCTTT